This T cell receptor (beta chain) was identified in a study of control samples from healthy donors and cancer patients. Per the germline V gene, CDR1 is SGHTA and CDR2 is FQGNSA. After removal of 6 bases from V and 2 bases from J, the junction contained 4 bases not matched to a gene. The length of the CDR3 is 14 residues. Method: immunoSEQ multiplex PCR; TCRdb's copy keeps in-frame clones and lacks some. There are about 49,000 clones in the sample; 80% to 90% occur only once, and about 3% lies in the top ten. Sequenced sample: PBMCs. The chain couples TRBV7-2 to TRBJ2-5, with 9 bases that match TRBD1. The receptor comes from a woman between 50 and 59 years old with lung cancer. This CDR3 is CASRRGTGQETQYF. For the CDR3, the DNA is TGTGCCAGCAGGAGGGGGACAGGGCAAGAGACCCAGTACTTC.